Sequencing of this TCR beta chain was carried out in a study of a mutant IDH1 vaccine in newly diagnosed glioma. Across the whole study: Vaccinations were initiated 4-6 weeks following radiotherapy alone, or were given together with temozolomide cycles. Males made up roughly 60% and females about 40% of treated patients, whose mean age was 40.4 years. General study findings and limits: Pseudoprogression seemed unrelated to changes in top peripheral T cell clonotypes.

To note about this clone: What it binds is not known.

This table comes from immunoSEQ multiplex PCR, and its TCRdb copy is limited to in-frame clones, with some not included. The sample carries about 51,000 clones, roughly 73% recorded once. Time point given: week 5, during vaccination. In the vaccine, a single dose held 300 ug of the mutant IDH1 20-mer peptide, along with topical imiquimod. This TCR was recovered from a man aged 50-60 years with glioma. The sequences come from PBMCs, collected from a glioma patient whose treatment included an IDH1 peptide vaccine.

The DNA of the CDR3 is TGCGCCAGCAAGGCTGTTTCTGGGGCCAACGTCCTGACTTTC. It translates to CASKAVSGANVLTF. J is TRBJ2-6 and V is TRBV10-2, with D unresolved. Germline V gene sequence: CDR1 WSHSY, CDR2 SAAADI. The CDR3 length is 14 residues. Trimming took off 7 bases at V and 1 base at J, with 8 bases between the two ends.